The 31 T cell receptor beta chains below were found in one sample sequenced in a study of technical replicates of blood from a few donors. Some clones are missing from TCRdb's copy, which holds only in-frame ones; the method was immunoSEQ multiplex PCR. Of over 75,000 clones listed, about 94% are singletons. The source material was T cells isolated from PBMCs. These receptor sequences come from a human donor in good health.

The rearrangement links TRBV7-9 to TRBJ2-2; 9 positions match TRBD1. Trimming cost V 0 bases and J 5 bases; bases outside gene matches: 1. The CDR3 spans 15 residues. Germline-derived CDR1 and CDR2 are SEHNR and FQNEAQ (reference sequence). CDR3 DNA: TGTGCCAGCAGCTTAGCGACAGGGGGTACCGGGGAGCTGTTTTTT. Protein sequence: CASSLATGGTGELFF.

V and J are TRBV5-4 and TRBJ1-2; 10 bases match TRBD1. The germline V gene has CDR1 SGHNT and CDR2 YYREEE (reference sequence). Trimming took 0 bases from V and 5 from J; bases not matched to a gene: 7. The CDR3 has 16 residues. The CDR3 DNA is TGTGCCAGCAGCTTGGAAGCGGGACAGGGGACGTATGGCTACACCTTC. Its translation is CASSLEAGQGTYGYTF.

The V call is TRBV18, the J call TRBJ1-1; possible D gene TRBD1, 6 bases. This CDR3 is built from 15 residues. From germline, CDR1 is KGHSH and CDR2 LQKENI. Trimming left V 4 bases short and J 6 bases short, with 18 bases between. CDR3 loop: CASSLVAAGASEAFF. The CDR3 bases are TGTGCCAGCTCACTCGTCGCAGCAGGGGCATCTGAAGCTTTCTTT.

The rearrangement uses TRBV19 and TRBJ2-2, with TRBD2 matching over 9 bases. The ends lost 6 bases at V and 5 bases at J; junction bases unmatched: 7. The germline CDR1 and CDR2 sequences are LNHDA and SQIVND (reference sequence). The CDR3 length is 15 residues. CDR3 in DNA: TGTGCCAGTAGGGAATTAGCGGGAGCAACCGGGGAGCTGTTTTTT. Its translation: CASRELAGATGELFF.

The chain uses TRBV2 and TRBJ2-1; TRBD2 matches 8 bases. The germline V gene encodes CDR1 SNHLY and CDR2 FYNNEI. The CDR3 is 13 residues long. The ends lost 4 bases at V and 9 bases at J; junction bases unmatched: 5. CDR3 in DNA: TGTGCCAGCAGTGGCGGGAGGTACGGTGAGCAGTTCTTC. Encoded protein: CASSGGRYGEQFF. The variable domain in full, with the rest retrieved from reference TRBV2 and TRBJ2-1, is EPEVTQTPSHQVTQMGQEVILRCVPISNHLYFYWYRQILGQKVEFLVSFYNNEISEKSEIFDDQFSVERPDGSNFTLKIRSTKLEDSAMYFCASSGGRYGEQFFGPGTRLTVL.

This clone has just one count. V and J are TRBV28 and TRBJ2-7; D might be TRBD2 (6 bases). V was trimmed by 6 bases and J by 0 bases, leaving 15 bases between them. CDR1 and CDR2 (germline): MDHEN, SYDVKM. The CDR3 loop spans 15 amino acids. In DNA, the CDR3 is TGTGCCAGCAGACGGGGGACTGCGAGCTCCTACGAGCAGTACTTC. Amino acids: CASRRGTASSYEQYF.

The genes are TRBV2 and TRBJ1-1, with TRBD1 identical over 8 bases. The V gene end was trimmed by 1 base and the J gene end by 11 bases; junction bases not matched to a gene: 12. The germline V gene encodes CDR1 SNHLY and CDR2 FYNNEI. The CDR3 totals 15 residues. For the CDR3, the DNA is TGTGCCAGCAGTGAAGGTTTCGTGGGGAGACAGGGGGCTTTCTTT. Translation gives CASSEGFVGRQGAFF.

V gene TRBV20-1 combines with J gene TRBJ2-7; D is unclear. Germline V gene sequence: CDR1 DFQATT, CDR2 SNEGSKA (reference sequence). The CDR3 has 11 residues. In nucleotides, the CDR3 is TGCAGCGCCGAGAGGTCCAACGAGCAGTACTTC. The encoded protein is CSAERSNEQYF.

This clone appeared once. The chain is built from TRBV19 and TRBJ2-3; 12 bases agree with TRBD2. The CDR3 is made up of 15 amino acids. Germline loops: CDR1 LNHDA, CDR2 SQIVND (reference sequence). V lost 6 bases to trimming and J lost 0 bases; unmatched junction nucleotides: 1. As DNA, the CDR3 is TGTGCCAGTAGCGGGACTAGCGGGAGCACAGATACGCAGTATTTT. Protein: CASSGTSGSTDTQYF.

The chain recombines TRBV6-5 with TRBJ1-1; D may be TRBD1 (6 bases). Germline V gene lookup returns CDR1 MNHEY and CDR2 SVGAGI. This CDR3 is built from 16 residues. The V end lost 0 bases, the J end lost 0 bases, and 11 bases lay between the germline ends. The CDR3 DNA reads TGTGCCAGCAGTTACTCGATAGGGGACATGAACACTGAAGCTTTCTTT. Translated: CASSYSIGDMNTEAFF.

V usage is TRBV2 and J usage is TRBJ1-1, with no clear D. The germline V and J ends were trimmed by 6 bases and 3 bases, with 8 bases remaining between them. This CDR3 has 12 residues. From germline, CDR1 is SNHLY and CDR2 FYNNEI. Here the CDR3 reads CASRESHTEAFF. The CDR3 bases are TGTGCCAGCAGGGAAAGCCACACTGAAGCTTTCTTT. The full variable domain, completed using reference TRBV2 and TRBJ1-1, is EPEVTQTPSHQVTQMGQEVILRCVPISNHLYFYWYRQILGQKVEFLVSFYNNEISEKSEIFDDQFSVERPDGSNFTLKIRSTKLEDSAMYFCASRESHTEAFFGQGTRLTVV.

The chain has TRBV25-1 and TRBJ1-2; no definite D call. Trimming shortened V by 4 bases and J by 8 bases, and 11 bases separated the two germline ends. The CDR3 is 12 amino acids. Germline values: CDR1 MGHDK, CDR2 SYGVNS. Written as DNA, the CDR3 is TGTGCCAGCAGTGCTGAGGTCTGGGGCTACACCTTC. It is translated as CASSAEVWGYTF.

The chain joins TRBV28 to TRBJ1-4; D unresolved. Germline CDR1 reads MDHEN; CDR2 reads SYDVKM. The CDR3 consists of 15 residues. V gave up 2 bases and J gave up 15 bases, with 22 bases separating them. The CDR3 spells CASSLGSQVYIGVFF. The CDR3 nucleotides are TGTGCCAGCAGTTTAGGTTCCCAGGTCTATATCGGGGTGTTTTTT.

The table lists this clone with a few counts. The V gene is TRBV25-1, the J gene TRBJ1-1; 7 bases are a match to TRBD1. The CDR3 sequence is 16 residues long. CDR1 and CDR2 (germline): MGHDK, SYGVNS. Trimming at V came to 0 bases and at J to 5 bases, leaving 9 bases not matched to a gene. The CDR3 nucleotides read TGTGCCAGCAGTGAATATGGGACAGACAGGGAAACTGAAGCTTTCTTT. Residues: CASSEYGTDRETEAFF.

The genes are TRBV6-1 and TRBJ1-1; D ambiguous. The length of the CDR3 is 12 residues. Deletions cut 6 bases from V and 2 bases from J, with 7 bases between. Germline loops: CDR1 MNHNS, CDR2 SASEGT. The CDR3 is CASRSVNTEAFF. CDR3 nucleotide sequence: TGTGCCAGCAGATCGGTAAACACTGAAGCTTTCTTT.

The V and J genes are TRBV7-6 and TRBJ2-1; D may be TRBD1 (6 bases). Germline CDR1 reads SGHVS; CDR2 reads FNYEAQ. CDR3 length: 13 amino acids. V gave up 5 bases and J gave up 7 bases, with 12 bases separating them. The CDR3 sequence is CASSNTGSNEQFF. The CDR3 nucleotides read TGTGCCAGCAGCAATACAGGGTCGAATGAGCAGTTCTTC.

The chain recombines TRBV28 with TRBJ1-1, with a weak D call TRBD1 (6 bases). The CDR3 has 13 residues. Germline V lookup: CDR1 MDHEN, CDR2 SYDVKM. V lost 6 bases and J 5 bases, leaving 13 bases between the germline ends. The CDR3 coding sequence is TGTGCCAGCAGGCGGACAGTTGGTACTGAAGCTTTCTTT. Translation: CASRRTVGTEAFF.

The chain recombines TRBV9 with TRBJ2-1; TRBD2 might be the D (5 bases). The CDR3 runs 15 residues. Germline-derived CDR1 and CDR2 are SGDLS and YYNGEE. V was shortened by 0 bases and J by 8 bases, with 15 bases between the two germline ends. CDR3 protein: CASSVARGPWDEQFF. Here the CDR3 DNA reads TGTGCCAGCAGCGTAGCTCGCGGGCCCTGGGATGAGCAGTTCTTC.

Worth noting for this clone: Other DNA sequences in this sample translate to the same CDR3. The chain links TRBV5-1 to TRBJ2-3, with 12 bases identical to TRBD2. The V and J ends lost 4 bases and 2 bases, in that order; junction bases with no gene match: 5. Germline V gene data show CDR1 as SGHRS and CDR2 as YFSETQ. CDR3 length equals 16 residues. The chain's CDR3 is CASSPGLAGDTDTQYF. The CDR3 DNA follows: TGCGCCAGCAGCCCGGGACTAGCGGGTGACACAGATACGCAGTATTTT.

This chain uses TRBV5-1 with TRBJ2-5; maybe TRBD1 (5 bases). This CDR3 has 14 residues. CDR1 is SGHRS and CDR2 is YFSETQ in the germline V gene. Between the trimmed V and J ends, which lost 0 bases and 4 bases, there was a span of 10 bases. The CDR3 reads CASSLGGTRETQYF. CDR3 DNA sequence: TGCGCCAGCAGCTTGGGGGGCACTCGAGAGACCCAGTACTTC.

The chain carries TRBV6-4 and TRBJ2-1; D unclear. The V gene's germline CDR1 is MRHNA and CDR2 SNTAGT. Trimming pared 0 bases from V and 8 bases from J, leaving 11 bases between. This CDR3 region has 14 residues. DNA of the CDR3: TGTGCCAGCAGTGACTCTGGCTTATCCCATGAGCAGTTCTTC. Protein: CASSDSGLSHEQFF.

The rearrangement links TRBV27 to TRBJ2-2; 7 positions agree with TRBD1. Germline CDR1 is MNHEY and CDR2 is SMNVEV (reference sequence). V was clipped by 7 bases and J by 3 bases; unmatched bases: 5. CDR3 size: 14 residues. The CDR3 region is CASKQGTHTGELFF. The CDR3 region has the DNA TGTGCCAGCAAACAGGGGACGCACACCGGGGAGCTGTTTTTT.

The V gene is TRBV5-5, the J gene TRBJ2-2; 13 nucleotides align to TRBD2. J lost 4 bases, V lost 0 bases, and 9 bases had no gene match. CDR3 size: 19 residues. Germline V gene data show CDR1 as SGHKS and CDR2 as YYEKEE (reference sequence). For the CDR3, the DNA is TGTGCCAGCAGCTTGGACGGGACTAGCGGGATTTGGGTCACCGGGGAGCTGTTTTTT. Protein product: CASSLDGTSGIWVTGELFF.

The V call is TRBV7-2, the J call TRBJ1-4, with D perhaps TRBD1 (6 bases). Looked up from germline, CDR1 is SGHTA and CDR2 is FQGNSA. V dropped 5 bases and J dropped 4 bases, with 17 bases sitting between them. This CDR3 comprises 16 residues. The CDR3: CASSNTRGQLNEKLFF. DNA of the CDR3: TGTGCCAGCAGCAACACCCGCGGACAGCTTAATGAAAAACTGTTTTTT.

V is TRBV14 and J is TRBJ2-5; the match to TRBD2 covers 8 bases. V gave up 1 base and J gave up 5 bases; unmatched junction bases: 0. The CDR3 extends over 13 amino acids. Germline assignment: CDR1 SGHDN and CDR2 FVKESK. The CDR3 bases are TGTGCCAGCAGCCAAGCTAGCGGGGAGACCCAGTACTTC. Amino acids: CASSQASGETQYF.

V gene TRBV5-1 combines with J gene TRBJ2-3; possible D gene TRBD2, 5 bases. The CDR3 totals 15 residues. The germline V gene encodes CDR1 SGHRS and CDR2 YFSETQ. Trimming stripped 4 bases from V and 5 bases from J, with 17 bases between. CDR3 protein: CASSPSGFNLDTQYF. In DNA form, the CDR3 reads TGCGCCAGCAGCCCCTCGGGATTTAATTTAGATACGCAGTATTTT.

The V and J genes are TRBV9 and TRBJ2-1; 8 bases line up with TRBD2. Germline loops: CDR1 SGDLS, CDR2 YYNGEE. J gave up 7 bases and V 0 bases, and 3 bases lay outside the gene matches. The CDR3 consists of 14 residues. CDR3 bases: TGTGCCAGCAGCGTAGGGAGCGGGGGAAATGAGCAGTTCTTC. This sequence encodes CASSVGSGGNEQFF.

This chain connects TRBV5-4 to TRBJ2-7; 7 positions match TRBD1. With V trimmed by 10 bases and J by 2 bases, 9 bases remained unmatched. The CDR3 spans 13 residues. From germline, CDR1 is SGHNT and CDR2 YYREEE (reference sequence). CDR3 nucleotide sequence: TGTGCCGTCCGAACAGGGGCTGCCTACGAGCAGTACTTC. Translating it yields CAVRTGAAYEQYF.

The gene calls are TRBV28 and TRBJ2-3; 8 positions match TRBD1. CDR3 length: 13 amino acids. Germline V lookup: CDR1 MDHEN, CDR2 SYDVKM. The J segment lost 4 bases and the V segment lost 4 bases, leaving 1 base of the junction unmatched. CDR3 sequence (DNA): TGTGCCAGCAGTTCGACAGGGGCAGATACGCAGTATTTT. It codes for CASSSTGADTQYF.

The CDR3 spells CASSQRDRGNEQFF. The CDR3 nucleotides read TGTGCCAGCAGCCAGCGGGACAGGGGTAACGAGCAGTTCTTC. The chain couples TRBV28 to TRBJ2-1; 10 bases agree with TRBD1. This CDR3 has 14 residues. With V trimmed by 6 bases and J by 10 bases, 9 bases remained unmatched. Germline V gives CDR1 MDHEN, CDR2 SYDVKM. The full variable domain, its missing parts supplied by reference TRBV28 and TRBJ2-1, is DVKVTQSSRYLVKRTGEKVFLECVQDMDHENMFWYRQDPGLGLRLIYFSYDVKMKEKGDIPEGYSVSREKKERFSLILESASTNQTSMYLCASSQRDRGNEQFFGPGTRLTVL.

This chain uses TRBV5-1 with TRBJ2-2, with 8 bases that match TRBD1. The germline CDR1 and CDR2 sequences are SGHRS and YFSETQ. Trimming cost V 6 bases and J 4 bases; bases outside gene matches: 8. The CDR3 is 15 amino acids. The chain's CDR3 is CASMRTGFGTGELFF. CDR3 DNA: TGCGCCAGCATGAGGACAGGGTTCGGCACCGGGGAGCTGTTTTTT.